This is a list of T cell receptor beta chains from one sample in a study of identical twins. MiXCR was run by TCRdb on the 5' RACE reads, yielding one entry per CDR3 protein. The table has some 330,000 distinct CDR3 sequences, 9% seen once. The specimen sequenced was naive T cells sorted from blood. These receptors all stem from a woman aged 50 to 60 in good health. The CDR3 runs from the conserved cysteine through the conserved F or W. Each record gives: clone size, J gene, D gene, V gene, CDR3 DNA, CDR3 protein. A D gene is named only where the DNA matches it firmly. Not every row has a clone size; where given, it reads once, few, many or a size class.

abundance: .
j_gene: TRBJ2-7
d_gene: .
v_gene: TRBV10-3
CDR3nt: TGTGCCATCAGTGCTACTAGCTACGAGCAGTACTTC
CDR3aa: CAISATSYEQYF

abundance: .
j_gene: TRBJ2-3
d_gene: .
v_gene: TRBV5-1
CDR3nt: TGCGCCAGCAGCAGGGATCCCGAGGGAGATACGCAGTATTTT
CDR3aa: CASSRDPEGDTQYF

abundance: many
j_gene: TRBJ1-2
d_gene: .
v_gene: TRBV6-1
CDR3nt: TGTGCCAGCAGTCCCGGGCCCGGCGGGAACTATGGCTACACCTTC
CDR3aa: CASSPGPGGNYGYTF

abundance: many
j_gene: TRBJ2-2
d_gene: TRBD2
v_gene: TRBV20-1
CDR3nt: TGCAGTGCTAGACCCCGGACTAGCGGGGCTAGGGGCACCGGGGAGCTGTTTTTT
CDR3aa: CSARPRTSGARGTGELFF

abundance: many
j_gene: TRBJ1-5
d_gene: .
v_gene: TRBV15
CDR3nt: TGTGCCACCAGGTCAACAGGCAATCAGCCCCAGCATTTT
CDR3aa: CATRSTGNQPQHF

abundance: .
j_gene: TRBJ1-4
d_gene: .
v_gene: TRBV28
CDR3nt: TGTGCCAGCCGGTGGGAGGTTAGGGATGAAAAACTGTTTTTT
CDR3aa: CASRWEVRDEKLFF

abundance: many
j_gene: TRBJ1-1
d_gene: TRBD1
v_gene: TRBV10-3
CDR3nt: TGTGCCATCAGTGAGACCCGACAGGGGCGGAGGACTGAAGCTTTCTTT
CDR3aa: CAISETRQGRRTEAFF

abundance: .
j_gene: TRBJ2-3
d_gene: .
v_gene: TRBV6-1
CDR3nt: TGTGCCAGCAGTGCGAAAGATACGCAGTATTTT
CDR3aa: CASSAKDTQYF

abundance: .
j_gene: TRBJ2-7
d_gene: .
v_gene: TRBV30
CDR3nt: TGTGCCTGGAGTACAGGATCCGAGCAGTACTTC
CDR3aa: CAWSTGSEQYF

abundance: .
j_gene: TRBJ2-5
d_gene: .
v_gene: TRBV5-1
CDR3nt: TGCGCCAGCAGCCCAGAGCCACTAGAAGGGATCAAGGCGCACTTC
CDR3aa: CASSPEPLEGIKAHF

abundance: many
j_gene: TRBJ2-7
d_gene: .
v_gene: TRBV5-6
CDR3nt: TGTGCCAGCAGTCCGGACCGGGACGGTCCGCCCTACGAGCAGTACTTC
CDR3aa: CASSPDRDGPPYEQYF

abundance: .
j_gene: TRBJ1-6
d_gene: .
v_gene: TRBV6-1
CDR3nt: TGTGCCAGCAGTGAAGGAGCGGTGTGGGATTCACCCCTCCACTTT
CDR3aa: CASSEGAVWDSPLHF

abundance: many
j_gene: TRBJ2-4
d_gene: .
v_gene: TRBV5-1
CDR3nt: TGCGCCAGCAGCTTAAACACCGGACAGAACATTCAGTACTTC
CDR3aa: CASSLNTGQNIQYF

abundance: few
j_gene: TRBJ2-4
d_gene: TRBD1
v_gene: TRBV11-2
CDR3nt: TGTGCCAGCAGCTCAGGACAGGGGCTAGAAAACATTCAGTACTTC
CDR3aa: CASSSGQGLENIQYF

abundance: few
j_gene: TRBJ1-1
d_gene: .
v_gene: TRBV29-1
CDR3nt: TGCAGCGTTAAACCACTCGGGTGGGCTGAAGCTTTCTTT
CDR3aa: CSVKPLGWAEAFF

abundance: few
j_gene: TRBJ1-1
d_gene: .
v_gene: TRBV5-1
CDR3nt: TGCGCCAGCAGCTTGACTCCTTCGGGCACTGAAGCTTTCTTT
CDR3aa: CASSLTPSGTEAFF

abundance: many
j_gene: TRBJ2-1
d_gene: .
v_gene: TRBV5-1
CDR3nt: TGCGCCAGCAGCTTGGGCGTTGGGGCGCAAAGTTTAGGGAATGAGCAGTTCTTC
CDR3aa: CASSLGVGAQSLGNEQFF

abundance: many
j_gene: TRBJ2-7
d_gene: .
v_gene: TRBV12-3/TRBV12-4
CDR3nt: TGTGCCAGCACTTTCCTACCAGGCAGCCACTACGAGCAGTACTTC
CDR3aa: CASTFLPGSHYEQYF

abundance: .
j_gene: TRBJ2-1
d_gene: TRBD1
v_gene: TRBV20-1
CDR3nt: TGCAGTGCTAGAGACTTACTAGACAGGGGCGTCTATGAGCAGTTCTTC
CDR3aa: CSARDLLDRGVYEQFF

abundance: .
j_gene: TRBJ2-3
d_gene: .
v_gene: TRBV19
CDR3nt: TGTGCCAGTAGTAATACTCACACAGATACGCAGTATTTT
CDR3aa: CASSNTHTDTQYF

abundance: few
j_gene: TRBJ2-3
d_gene: TRBD1
v_gene: TRBV27
CDR3nt: TGTGCCAGCTGGGAATCGGGACAGTTCACAGATACGCAGTATTTT
CDR3aa: CASWESGQFTDTQYF

abundance: many
j_gene: TRBJ2-3
d_gene: .
v_gene: TRBV20-1
CDR3nt: TGCAGTGCTAAAGACTCGCTCACAGATACGCAGTATTTT
CDR3aa: CSAKDSLTDTQYF

abundance: many
j_gene: TRBJ1-3
d_gene: .
v_gene: TRBV29-1
CDR3nt: TGCAGCGTTGAAGAACAACCGAACACCATATATTTT
CDR3aa: CSVEEQPNTIYF

abundance: many
j_gene: TRBJ1-2
d_gene: .
v_gene: TRBV5-1
CDR3nt: TGCGCCAGCAGCTCCCCCACTACCCGGACACTTGGCTACACCTTC
CDR3aa: CASSSPTTRTLGYTF

abundance: .
j_gene: TRBJ2-5
d_gene: TRBD1
v_gene: TRBV7-8
CDR3nt: TGTGCCAGCAGCCACCGGACCCCGGGACAGGGGGCGTTGGAGACCCAGTACTTC
CDR3aa: CASSHRTPGQGALETQYF

abundance: .
j_gene: TRBJ2-3
d_gene: .
v_gene: TRBV12-3/TRBV12-4
CDR3nt: TGTGCCACCGGTGGGGGGATTACGCAGTATTTT
CDR3aa: CATGGGITQYF

abundance: many
j_gene: TRBJ2-4
d_gene: .
v_gene: TRBV7-2
CDR3nt: TGTGCCAGCAGCTTAGGCGGCACCCAAAACATTCAGTACTTC
CDR3aa: CASSLGGTQNIQYF

abundance: many
j_gene: TRBJ2-5
d_gene: TRBD1
v_gene: TRBV30
CDR3nt: TGTGCCTGGAGTGGACAGGGGAGTCGACAAGAGACCCAGTACTTC
CDR3aa: CAWSGQGSRQETQYF

abundance: few
j_gene: TRBJ2-2
d_gene: TRBD1
v_gene: TRBV24-1
CDR3nt: TGTGCCACCAGTGACCCGGGACAGGCGTCTACCGGGGAGCTGTTTTTT
CDR3aa: CATSDPGQASTGELFF

abundance: many
j_gene: TRBJ1-5
d_gene: .
v_gene: TRBV5-4
CDR3nt: TGTGCCAGCAGCTTGGGCCCGACCGGTAGCAATCAGCCCCAGCATTTT
CDR3aa: CASSLGPTGSNQPQHF

abundance: few
j_gene: TRBJ2-2
d_gene: .
v_gene: TRBV7-2
CDR3nt: TGTGCCAGCAGCTTAACCTCAACAGGACCCGGGGAGCTGTTTTTT
CDR3aa: CASSLTSTGPGELFF

abundance: few
j_gene: TRBJ1-1
d_gene: .
v_gene: TRBV15
CDR3nt: TGTGCCACCAGCAGAGAGGGGGGGAACACTGAAGCTTTCTTT
CDR3aa: CATSREGGNTEAFF

abundance: few
j_gene: TRBJ2-3
d_gene: .
v_gene: TRBV27
CDR3nt: TGTGCCAGCAGTTTATCGAGTAGTCTAAGCACAGATACGCAGTATTTT
CDR3aa: CASSLSSSLSTDTQYF

abundance: few
j_gene: TRBJ2-2
d_gene: .
v_gene: TRBV18
CDR3nt: TGTGCCAGCTCACCATCACCCGGCGGGGAGCTGTTTTTT
CDR3aa: CASSPSPGGELFF

abundance: few
j_gene: TRBJ2-5
d_gene: .
v_gene: TRBV5-1
CDR3nt: TGCGCCAGCAGATCGGAGGCCGGGACAAGGGAGACCCAGTACTTC
CDR3aa: CASRSEAGTRETQYF

abundance: .
j_gene: TRBJ2-1
d_gene: TRBD2
v_gene: TRBV2
CDR3nt: TGTGCCACCCCCCGCGGGGGATATAGGGGCAATGAGCAGTTCTTC
CDR3aa: CATPRGGYRGNEQFF

abundance: many
j_gene: TRBJ2-3
d_gene: TRBD2
v_gene: TRBV4-2
CDR3nt: TGTGCCAGCAGCCAAGCGGGGGGAGATACGCAGTATTTT
CDR3aa: CASSQAGGDTQYF

abundance: .
j_gene: TRBJ2-3
d_gene: .
v_gene: TRBV19
CDR3nt: TGTGCCAGCGGGACTTTCGAAGATACGCAGTATTTT
CDR3aa: CASGTFEDTQYF

abundance: many
j_gene: TRBJ2-5
d_gene: .
v_gene: TRBV28
CDR3nt: TGTGCCAGCAGTTTTTACGCGGAGACCCAGTACTTC
CDR3aa: CASSFYAETQYF

abundance: .
j_gene: TRBJ1-2
d_gene: .
v_gene: TRBV12-3/TRBV12-4
CDR3nt: TGTGCCAGCAGTTTAGGACAGCCCCAGGGAGGCTACACCTTC
CDR3aa: CASSLGQPQGGYTF

abundance: many
j_gene: TRBJ2-1
d_gene: .
v_gene: TRBV5-1
CDR3nt: TGCGCCAGCAGCTTCCGGGACAAACACAATGAGCAGTTCTTC
CDR3aa: CASSFRDKHNEQFF